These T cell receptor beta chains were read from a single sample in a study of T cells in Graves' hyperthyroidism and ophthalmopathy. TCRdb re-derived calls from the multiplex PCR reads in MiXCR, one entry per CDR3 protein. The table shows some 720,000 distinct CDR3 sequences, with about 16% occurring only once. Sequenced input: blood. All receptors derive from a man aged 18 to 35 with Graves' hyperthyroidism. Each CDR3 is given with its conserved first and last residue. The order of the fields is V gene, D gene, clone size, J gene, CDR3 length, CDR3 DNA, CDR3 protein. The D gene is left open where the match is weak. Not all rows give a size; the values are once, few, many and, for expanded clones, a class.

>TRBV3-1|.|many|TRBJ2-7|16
TGTGCCAGCAGCCAAAGCCGAAGGGTCAATTCTTACGAGCAGTACTTC
CASSQSRRVNSYEQYF
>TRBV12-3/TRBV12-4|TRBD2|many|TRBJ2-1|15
TGTGCCAGCAGCCTTATAGCGGGGGACTACAATGAGCAGTTCTTC
CASSLIAGDYNEQFF
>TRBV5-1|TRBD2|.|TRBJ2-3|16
TGCGCCAGCAGCTATGTAGCGGGACTAAGCACAGATACGCAGTATTTT
CASSYVAGLSTDTQYF
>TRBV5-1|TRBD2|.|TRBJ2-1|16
TGCGCCAGCAGCTCAGACATAGCGGGGATCTACAATGAGCAGTTCTTC
CASSSDIAGIYNEQFF
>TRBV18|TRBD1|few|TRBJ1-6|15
TGTGCCAGCTCACCTAGCCTGAAGGGACAGGGCGACCTCCACTTT
CASSPSLKGQGDLHF
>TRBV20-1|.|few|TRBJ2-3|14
TGCAGTGCTAAGGCGGCGGTTAGCACAGATACGCAGTATTTT
CSAKAAVSTDTQYF
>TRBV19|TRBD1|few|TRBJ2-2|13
TGTGCCACAGGACAGGGAGGTGGCGGGGAGCTGTTTTTT
CATGQGGGGELFF
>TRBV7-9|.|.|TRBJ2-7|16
TGTGCCAGCAGCTCTATGGGGCAGTGGATTACCTACGAGCAGTACTTC
CASSSMGQWITYEQYF
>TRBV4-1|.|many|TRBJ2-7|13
TGCGCCAGCGGGCAGGGCAGACCGAACGAGCAGTACTTC
CASGQGRPNEQYF
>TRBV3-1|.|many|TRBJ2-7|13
TGTGCCAGCAGCCAAGCTTCCCCAAATGAGCAGTACTTC
CASSQASPNEQYF